These T cell receptor beta chains were read from a single sample in a study of prognosis after radiotherapy for stage I lung cancer. TCRdb recomputed calls from the multiplex PCR reads with MiXCR, one row per CDR3 protein. The repertoire holds some 14,000 distinct CDR3 sequences, with 31% as singletons. Sequencing was performed on PBMCs, taken before or after stereotactic body radiation therapy (not recorded which). The origin of the receptors is a donor older than 45 with non-small cell lung cancer. CDR3s include the opening cysteine and the closing phenylalanine or tryptophan. The order of the fields is clone size, D gene, V gene, J gene, CDR3 DNA, CDR3 protein. D genes are given only for firm matches. Size is omitted from some rows. Given values are once, few, many or a class for expanded clones.

>many|-|TRBV4-1|TRBJ1-3
TGCGCCAGCAGCCAAGTAGGGCGAATGAGAGGAAACACCATATATTTT
CASSQVGRMRGNTIYF
>many|-|TRBV5-4|TRBJ2-1
TGTGCCAGCAGCTTGGAGTCCCTGGTGGGATCCTACAATGAGCAGTTCTTC
CASSLESLVGSYNEQFF
>-|-|TRBV4-1|TRBJ2-1
TGCGCCAGCAGCCAAGACTATCTCAATGAGCAGTTCTTC
CASSQDYLNEQFF
>medium-sized|TRBD1|TRBV12-3/TRBV12-4|TRBJ1-6
TGTGCCAGCAGTAAGACAGGGGTGATGTCACCCCTCCACTTT
CASSKTGVMSPLHF
>few|TRBD1|TRBV4-1|TRBJ2-7
TGCGCCAGCAGCCAACCTCCACTCCGGGACAGGGGTCCCTCAACTACCTACGAGCAGTACTTC
CASSQPPLRDRGPSTTYEQYF
>many|-|TRBV28|TRBJ1-2
TGTGCCAGCGGCCATCGAAGGTATGGCTACACCTTC
CASGHRRYGYTF
>many|-|TRBV28|TRBJ2-1
TGTGCCAGCAGTTTTAACAGCCTCCATGAGCAGTTCTTC
CASSFNSLHEQFF
>many|TRBD2|TRBV3-1|TRBJ2-1
TGTGCCAGCAGCCAAGAAGGGACTACGACGGGGCGGTTCTTC
CASSQEGTTTGRFF
>-|TRBD2|TRBV28|TRBJ2-7
TGTGCCAGCAGCGCCGGGACTAGCGCCTACGAGCAGTACTTC
CASSAGTSAYEQYF
>-|-|TRBV5-1|TRBJ2-1
TGCGCCAGCAGCCCGTCGATTGAGCAGTTCTTC
CASSPSIEQFF
>medium-sized|-|TRBV7-3|TRBJ2-3
TGTGCCAGCAGCTTAATGGGGGAGGATACGCAGTATTTT
CASSLMGEDTQYF
>-|TRBD2|TRBV7-9|TRBJ2-1
TGTGCCAGCAGCACGCCGCTAGCGGGAGAAAAGGTCGACAATGAGCAGTTCTTC
CASSTPLAGEKVDNEQFF
>once|-|TRBV25-1|TRBJ2-7
TGTGCCAGCAGTGTGACAGGCACCTACGATCAGTACTTC
CASSVTGTYDQYF
>few|TRBD2|TRBV19|TRBJ2-3
TGTACCAGCACCAGCGGGACTACCAACACAGATACGCAGTATTTT
CTSTSGTTNTDTQYF
>many|TRBD1|TRBV20-1|TRBJ1-2
TGCAGTGCTTCGACCCCGGACAGGGGATATGGCTACACCTTC
CSASTPDRGYGYTF
>many|TRBD1|TRBV20-1|TRBJ1-2
TGCAGTGCTAGTCAACCCGGACAGGTCGTCTATGGCTACACCTTC
CSASQPGQVVYGYTF
>many|-|TRBV6-2/TRBV6-3|TRBJ2-4
TGTGCCAGCAGCCGAGCCCCGGGGGCCAAAAACATTCAGTACTTC
CASSRAPGAKNIQYF
>-|TRBD1|TRBV7-9|TRBJ1-2
TGTGCCAGCAGCCAGCACATATTAGGACAGGCGATAACTAACTATGGCTACACCTTC
CASSQHILGQAITNYGYTF
>many|-|TRBV7-3|TRBJ2-2
TGTGCCAGCGCCCTTACAGGAGGGGAGCTGTTTTTT
CASALTGGELFF
>-|TRBD2|TRBV27|TRBJ2-3
TGTGCCAGCAGTTCGGGACTAGCGGGGTCATATACGCATTATTTT
CASSSGLAGSYTHYF
>-|TRBD2|TRBV4-1|TRBJ2-7
TGCGCCAGCAGCCAAGATAGGGGACTAGCGGGAAAAAACTACGAGCAGTACTTC
CASSQDRGLAGKNYEQYF
>medium-sized|-|TRBV6-1|TRBJ1-6
TGTGCCAGCAGTGAACAGTGGGGAAGTAATTCACCCCTCCACTTT
CASSEQWGSNSPLHF
>-|-|TRBV3-1|TRBJ1-6
TGTGCCAGCAGCTCTACGGGGTGGGGGGGGATTTTTTCACCCCTCCACTTT
CASSSTGWGGIFSPLHF
>many|-|TRBV4-1|TRBJ1-1
TGCGCCAGCAGCCAAGCGGCGAACACTGAAGCTTTCTTT
CASSQAANTEAFF
>medium-sized|-|TRBV9|TRBJ2-7
TGTGCCAGCAGCGTAGCTACGGGGACCTCCTACGAGCAGTACTTC
CASSVATGTSYEQYF
>many|TRBD1|TRBV28|TRBJ2-7
TGTGCCAGCACGGACAAATTGGACAGGGGCTGGGGGCAGTACTTC
CASTDKLDRGWGQYF
>-|-|TRBV20-1|TRBJ2-3
TGCAGTGCTAGAGATACCGGGACAAGGGGCACAGATACGCAGTATTTT
CSARDTGTRGTDTQYF
>medium-sized|-|TRBV2|TRBJ2-7
TGTGCCAGCAGTACCGCCGGGACCGAAGGGAAAGAGCAGTACTTC
CASSTAGTEGKEQYF
>many|-|TRBV20-1|TRBJ2-1
TGCAGTGCTAACGGACTATACGACAATGAGCAGTTCTTC
CSANGLYDNEQFF
>many|-|TRBV5-1|TRBJ1-1
TGCGCCAGCAGCTTCGACCCGGGAGGTACTAACACTGAAGCTTTCTTT
CASSFDPGGTNTEAFF
>medium-sized|TRBD1|TRBV20-1|TRBJ1-2
TGCAGTGCTAGAGATATGGGACAGGGGGAGGGCTACACCTTC
CSARDMGQGEGYTF
>many|-|TRBV6-9|TRBJ2-5
TGTGCCAGCAGTTACTCATACGAGGAGACCCAGTACTTC
CASSYSYEETQYF
>many|-|TRBV19|TRBJ2-5
TGTGCCAGTAGCCCGGGCGTTGGCAGGCCCTTTCAAGAGACCCAGTACTTC
CASSPGVGRPFQETQYF
>many|TRBD2|TRBV18|TRBJ2-1
TGTGCCAGCTCACCACCGGGGGGGGATGAGCAGTTCTTC
CASSPPGGDEQFF
>-|TRBD1|TRBV2|TRBJ1-6
TGTGCCAGCAAGGGACAGGAGGGATCACCCCTCCACTTT
CASKGQEGSPLHF
>many|-|TRBV28|TRBJ1-1
TGTGCCAGCAGTCCCCTAGGGAGACACGCTGAAGCTTTCTTT
CASSPLGRHAEAFF
>medium-sized|-|TRBV6-1|TRBJ1-3
TGTGCCAGCAGCCTGATTCAGGGAGACACCATATATTTT
CASSLIQGDTIYF
>-|-|TRBV20-1|TRBJ1-3
TGCAGTGATAGTTCGCTATCCCCTCCGGGCAGGATAGGAAACACCATATATTTT
CSDSSLSPPGRIGNTIYF
>-|-|TRBV6-2/TRBV6-3|TRBJ1-6
TGTGCCAGCAGTGAATTGGCCAGTCCGGGGAGGGGACCCATACACTTT
CASSELASPGRGPIHF
>once|TRBD2|TRBV28|TRBJ2-7
TGTGCCAGCAGTTTATCAGCGGGACGGTCCTACGAGCAGTACTTC
CASSLSAGRSYEQYF
>many|TRBD1|TRBV29-1|TRBJ2-6
TGCAGCGTCGGAGACCGGGACAGGAGCCCTGGGGCCAACGTCCTGACTTTC
CSVGDRDRSPGANVLTF
>medium-sized|TRBD2|TRBV9|TRBJ2-1
TGTGCCAGCAGCGTAGGTGGGAGGGCCAATTACAATGAGCAGTTCTTC
CASSVGGRANYNEQFF
>many|-|TRBV5-6|TRBJ2-3
TGTGCCAGCAGCCCAGGACCCCTAGATACGCAGTATTTT
CASSPGPLDTQYF
>many|-|TRBV28|TRBJ1-2
TGTGCCAGCAGTTTAAGGGCTAACTATGGCTACACCTTC
CASSLRANYGYTF
>many|-|TRBV4-1|TRBJ2-7
TGCGCCAGCAGCCAAGTTATGGACGGAGTCCAGTACTTC
CASSQVMDGVQYF
>-|-|TRBV6-1|TRBJ2-6
TGTGCCAGCAGGGCGGGATGGTCTGGTGCCAACGTCCTGACTTTC
CASRAGWSGANVLTF
>many|TRBD2|TRBV18|TRBJ2-1
TGTGCCAGCTCAGGACTAGCGGGATTAGGGAGCTCCTACAATGAGCAGTTCTTC
CASSGLAGLGSSYNEQFF
>many|-|TRBV11-3|TRBJ1-2
TGTGCCAGCAGCTTACCCAAGACGGAAAACTATGGCTACACCTTC
CASSLPKTENYGYTF
>-|-|TRBV9|TRBJ2-3
TGTGCCATCGGGTACACAGATACGCAGTATTTT
CAIGYTDTQYF
>many|-|TRBV5-6|TRBJ1-5
TGTGCCAGCAGCTCCAGCCGGGACACCTTAAAGAATCAGCCCCAGCATTTT
CASSSSRDTLKNQPQHF
>many|-|TRBV6-1|TRBJ1-1
TGTGCCAGTTTCCGGGGATCTGAAGCTTTCTTT
CASFRGSEAFF
>many|-|TRBV6-5|TRBJ2-5
TGTGCCAGCAGTTACCTCGGAGGGACGCAGTACTTC
CASSYLGGTQYF
>-|-|TRBV4-1|TRBJ2-1
TGCGCCAGCAGCCAAGCGGGCGATGAGCATTTCTTC
CASSQAGDEHFF
>many|-|TRBV7-8|TRBJ2-1
TGTGCCAGCAGCTTAGCTCTCAGTCATTCCTACAATGAGCAGTTCTTC
CASSLALSHSYNEQFF
>few|-|TRBV5-4|TRBJ1-1
TGTGCCAGCAGCGATCCCGGGGGACGATTTGTGGCTGAAGCTTTCTTT
CASSDPGGRFVAEAFF
>-|-|TRBV12-3/TRBV12-4|TRBJ1-3
TGTGCCAGCAGTTTCCCAGGGCTGGCAAACACAATATATTTT
CASSFPGLANTIYF
>many|-|TRBV18|TRBJ2-5
TGTGCCAGCTCACCTAGAAGCGGTCAAGAGACCCAGTACTTC
CASSPRSGQETQYF